This entry features one T cell receptor beta chain sequence. Its antigen target is currently unknown. The record has no base qualities; no much larger clone is one base away. The CDR3 covers 13 residues, taking in both the cysteine and the phenylalanine. Solely the CDR3 DNA is kept, with 39 bases framed from the first base. V lost 4 bases and J lost 10 bases; the stretch between them is 15 bases long. Via the germline V gene, CDR1 is SGHTA and CDR2 FQGNSA. The data derive from a study of shared clonotypes between healthy human individuals (dated by TCRdb to 2020 to 2021). Notes on the research overall: Three men and a couple of women, aged 18 to 49 years, made up the cohort. Blood TCR repertoires of five healthy adults were deeply sequenced to estimate repertoire size and the extent of clonotype sharing between individuals. Libraries were prepared and TCR repertoires were sequenced by different laboratories using diverse techniques, in order to increase sequencing depth and limit assay-specific biases. Between about 0.8 and 9.5 billion PBMCs per donor were obtained by leukapheresis. For each donor, CD4 naive and CD4 memory were each given three plates, CD8 naive was given two plates, and CD8 memory was given one plate.

Using the deep immunoSEQ assay, multiplex PCR amplified TCR CDR3 regions from genomic DNA. Extracted genomic DNA from each cell subset was spread evenly across all wells of several immunoSEQ 96-well plates, with each plate serving as a replicate. Each replicate PCR for sorted subsets received about 0.2 ug genomic DNA, equal to around 32,000 T cell genomes. Purified libraries were quantified with a Qubit 3.0 fluorometer, sized on a Bioanalyzer 2100, and re-quantified with the KAPA Library Quantification kit. Every immunoSEQ 96-well plate was sequenced on a separate single-read 150-cycle Illumina NextSeq 550 flow cell. Turning to the authors' computational methods: Because the immunoSEQ output held only junctional sequences and lacked quality scores, the filtering could not match the filtering applied to full-length reads. To assign V/J genes and CDR3, sequences were annotated against IMGT germline references using PyIR, a Python wrapper for IgBLAST v1.9. Any read was removed if the V/J assignment was weak (E-value above 1e-6), the CDR3 was missing, or the read contained stop codons, out-of-frame junctions, or ambiguous translated residues. V3J clonotypes were defined by identical inferred V gene, J gene, and CDR3 amino acid sequence. Percentage overlap between repertoires was computed as shared unique clonotypes divided by the size of the smaller repertoire. Three approaches were used to assess repertoire richness: RTK rarefaction, the Chao1 estimator, and Recon v2.1 estimates of unobserved clonotypes. Generation probabilities were computed with OLGA for all TCRbeta clonotypes obtained by the gDNA method from several donors. Entries here come from immuneACCESS through TCRdb and include only in-frame sequences with V and J called. Some clones fail to appear in such tables; in the studies checked, an unresolved V gene covers under half of the shortfall, and the cause of the remainder is unknown. The D gene and trimming were derived from the DNA, and the V and J assignments and clone size from that table. A total of approximately 1.4 million clones appear in this sample, under 99% of them only once. 0.45% of the sample lies in the top ten.

The donors were healthy, HIV-negative adults who had no recently reported acute infections or vaccinations. Only Caucasian adults living in Nashville, Tennessee, USA were represented among the donors. Magnetic negative selection was used to enrich CD4+ T cells, after which naive cells were positively selected on CD45RA and the negative fraction became the memory subset. After blood collection by leukapheresis, PBMCs were isolated using Ficoll-Histopaque density gradient centrifugation and then cryopreserved in the vapor phase of liquid nitrogen. Analytical flow cytometry was used to check the purity and quantity of every magnetically sorted T cell population. Genomic DNA was isolated from each sorted fraction and quantified by UV absorbance on a Nanodrop 2000c. Broad study findings and their caveats: The genetic and exposure-history diversity represented was limited by the small number of donors. Even with the large sequencing depth, rarefaction of the sorted-subset datasets indicated that sequencing was incomplete. Based on pairwise subsampling, the degree of clonotype sharing among donors was expected to be affected by sequencing depth. Sharing across a few donors was observed for approximately 5% of naive CD4, over 3% of naive CD8, 2% to 2.5% of memory CD4, and less than 0.45% of memory CD8 clonotypes. Naive subsets generally had larger estimated clonotype richness than memory subsets. Sampling was restricted to blood, and TCR repertoires in tissues likely differ from the TCR repertoires found in blood. Higher generation probabilities were observed for clonotypes shared by all four sorted-subset donors than for non-shared clonotypes.

The rearranged chain carries TRBV7-2 and TRBJ2-3; D gene: possibly TRBD2, on 6 matching bases. The sequencing input was naive CD4+ T cells sorted from blood. Interpreted using the paper, the cell subset or site label stands for: CD45RA+ positively selected. The sequence was collected from a man younger than 40 in good health. The sequenced DNA: TGTGCCAGCAGCTGGGACTTTACGGGGGCGCAGTATTTT. This gives the protein CASSWDFTGAQYF.